The 26 T cell receptor beta chains listed next were all sequenced from one sample in a study of PD-L1 blockade in urothelial cancer. This table comes from immunoSEQ multiplex PCR, and its TCRdb copy is limited to in-frame clones, with some not included. The sample yields some 28,000 clones, around 86% seen once. Sample: PBMCs, taken around atezolizumab (anti-PD-L1) treatment. These receptors all come from a man aged 45-60 years with urothelial cancer.

This chain links TRBV28 with TRBJ1-6; weak D call: TRBD1 (6 bases). CDR3 size: 16 residues. Germline CDR1 reads MDHEN; CDR2 reads SYDVKM. Trimming removed 6 bases at V and 0 bases at J, with 12 bases between. The CDR3 nucleotides read TGTGCCAGCAGACCAACAGGGAGCTCCTATAATTCACCCCTCCACTTT. It is translated as CASRPTGSSYNSPLHF.

CDR3 nucleotides: TGTGCCAGCGGAGTAGACAGTGCAACTAATGAAAAACTGTTTTTT. Translating it yields CASGVDSATNEKLFF. The rearrangement joins TRBV2 to TRBJ1-4; TRBD1 is a possible D gene (5 bases). The length of the CDR3 is 15 residues. V shed 8 bases and J shed 0 bases, with 13 bases lying between them. The germline V gene encodes CDR1 SNHLY and CDR2 FYNNEI.

The chain links TRBV15 to TRBJ2-7; 9 bases line up with TRBD1. CDR1 is LNHNV, CDR2 YYDKDF, per germline (reference sequence). The ends lost 1 base at V and 0 bases at J; junction bases unmatched: 7. The CDR3 contains 17 residues. The CDR3 protein is CATSRATGGRSSYEQYF. DNA for the CDR3: TGTGCCACCAGCAGAGCGACAGGGGGTCGGAGCTCCTACGAGCAGTACTTC. The complete variable domain, with remaining parts taken from reference TRBV15 and TRBJ2-7, reads DAMVIQNPRYQVTQFGKPVTLSCSQTLNHNVMYWYQQKSSQAPKLLFHYYDKDFNNEADTPDNFQSRRPNTSFCFLDIRSPGLGDTAMYLCATSRATGGRSSYEQYFGPGTRLTVT.

This clone was observed a single time. The chain combines TRBV18 with TRBJ2-2; D is unclear. V lost 3 bases and J lost 7, with 15 bases in between. CDR1 KGHSH and CDR2 LQKENI come from the germline V gene. The CDR3 totals 15 residues. CDR3 sequence: CASSPSALRSGELFF. The CDR3 DNA sequence: TGTGCCAGCTCACCGTCTGCCCTCCGCAGCGGGGAGCTGTTTTTT.

The J gene is TRBJ2-2, the V gene TRBV11-3, with D tentatively TRBD2 (5 bases). Trimming shortened V by 2 bases and J by 5 bases, and 9 bases separated the two germline ends. Germline CDR1 is SGHNT and CDR2 is YENEEA. The CDR3 loop spans 14 amino acids. The CDR3 DNA sequence: TGTGCCAGCAGCTTAATAGCGCCTACCGGGGAGCTGTTTTTT. This sequence encodes CASSLIAPTGELFF.

The V gene is TRBV18, the J gene TRBJ1-2; no definite D call. The germline CDR1 and CDR2 sequences are KGHSH and LQKENI. V was clipped by 3 bases and J by 7 bases, with 12 bases between them. The CDR3 is 13 amino acids. In DNA form, the CDR3 reads TGTGCCAGCTCACCCACAGATACTCGTGGCTACACCTTC. Its translation: CASSPTDTRGYTF. Variable domain in full (rest from reference TRBV18 and TRBJ1-2): NAGVMQNPRHLVRRRGQEARLRCSPMKGHSHVYWYRQLPEEGLKFMVYLQKENIIDESGMPKERFSAEFPKEGPSILRIQQVVRGDSAAYFCASSPTDTRGYTFGSGTRLTVV.

The J gene is TRBJ1-6, the V gene TRBV9; D gene unclear. The CDR3 length is 16 residues. Trimming pared 0 bases from V and 7 bases from J, leaving 14 bases between. Germline CDR1 SGDLS, CDR2 YYNGEE. The CDR3 nucleotides read TGTGCCAGCAGCGTAGGCCCAGGCCCCCCCAATTCACCCCTCCACTTT. Translation: CASSVGPGPPNSPLHF.

This chain connects TRBV5-1 to TRBJ1-5; D gene uncertain. Germline-derived CDR1 and CDR2 are SGHRS and YFSETQ. The V end lost 4 bases, the J end lost 1 base, and 9 bases lay between the germline ends. The CDR3 loop spans 14 amino acids. CDR3 DNA sequence: TGCGCCAGCAGCCCAGAAAACAGCAATCAGCCCCAGCATTTT. Protein sequence: CASSPENSNQPQHF. The full variable domain, completed using reference TRBV5-1 and TRBJ1-5, is KAGVTQTPRYLIKTRGQQVTLSCSPISGHRSVSWYQQTPGQGLQFLFEYFSETQRNKGNFPGRFSGRQFSNSRSEMNVSTLELGDSALYLCASSPENSNQPQHFGDGTRLSIL.

The chain has TRBV6-5 and TRBJ2-5; TRBD2 might be the D (6 bases). The germline gives CDR1 MNHEY, CDR2 SVGAGI. The CDR3 is 14 amino acids. The V end lost 2 bases, the J end lost 2 bases, and 9 bases lay between the germline ends. CDR3 sequence reads: CASSYARGQETQYF. CDR3 coding DNA: TGTGCCAGCAGTTACGCCCGGGGGCAAGAGACCCAGTACTTC.

This clone came up once. The chain recombines TRBV18 with TRBJ1-5; 7 bases map to TRBD1. Per the germline V gene, CDR1 is KGHSH and CDR2 is LQKENI. The CDR3 length is 16 residues. Trimming removed 5 bases from V and 6 bases from J; junction bases left unmatched: 13. CDR3 sequence: CASSSRRQGVSQPQHF. Written as DNA, the CDR3 is TGTGCCAGCTCATCGAGGCGACAGGGAGTAAGTCAGCCCCAGCATTTT.

The chain uses TRBV7-9 and TRBJ1-1; 10 nucleotides line up with TRBD1. The V segment lost 4 bases and the J segment 5 bases; nucleotides outside the gene matches: 4. Germline assignment: CDR1 SEHNR and CDR2 FQNEAQ (reference sequence). CDR3 length: 14 residues. The CDR3 nucleotides are TGTGCCAGCAGCTGGACAGGGGGGAAGACTGAAGCTTTCTTT. Its translation is CASSWTGGKTEAFF.

The rearrangement links TRBV28 to TRBJ1-2; weak D call: TRBD1 (5 bases). The CDR3 spans 13 residues. The germline gives CDR1 MDHEN, CDR2 SYDVKM. The V end lost 6 bases, the J end lost 8 bases, and 16 bases lay between the germline ends. CDR3 residues: CASSSTGGFGYTF. CDR3 coding DNA: TGTGCCAGCAGCTCCACAGGTGGATTCGGCTACACCTTC.

This rearrangement joins TRBV5-4 to TRBJ2-7, with TRBD2 identical over 11 bases. Trimming cost V 0 bases and J 3 bases; bases outside gene matches: 2. Germline V gene data show CDR1 as SGHNT and CDR2 as YYREEE (reference sequence). This CDR3 has 15 amino acids. The CDR3 DNA sequence: TGTGCCAGCAGCTTGGTTACTAGCGGGAGCTACGAGCAGTACTTC. This gives the protein CASSLVTSGSYEQYF.

The genes are TRBV7-8 and TRBJ2-6; D possibly corresponds to TRBD1 (6 bases). CDR1 and CDR2 (germline): SGHVS, FQNEAQ. The CDR3 spans 16 residues. Trimming shortened V by 3 bases and J by 0 bases, and 9 bases separated the two germline ends. CDR3 nucleotides: TGTGCCAGCAGCTTCGAAGGGGGCTCTGGGGCCAACGTCCTGACTTTC. This sequence encodes CASSFEGGSGANVLTF.

V gene TRBV10-1 combines with J gene TRBJ2-2; 7 nucleotides line up with TRBD2. CDR3 length: 19 amino acids. The V gene end was trimmed by 8 bases and the J gene end by 1 base; junction bases not matched to a gene: 19. Germline V gene sequence: CDR1 WNHNN, CDR2 SYGVQD (reference sequence). The CDR3 region has the DNA TGCGCCAGCTCTGATGGGGGGGGTCCCGAGCCCTTGAACACCGGGGAGCTGTTTTTT. It yields the protein CASSDGGGPEPLNTGELFF.

This clone came up once. The chain links TRBV18 to TRBJ2-1; D is perhaps TRBD2 (5 bases). V dropped 2 bases and J dropped 7 bases, with 9 bases sitting between them. This CDR3 has 13 amino acids. From germline, CDR1 is KGHSH and CDR2 LQKENI. CDR3 nucleotides: TGTGCCAGCTCACCATACCTAGCAAATGAGCAGTTCTTC. It specifies CASSPYLANEQFF.

CDR3 residues: CASSASGQGLFF. The CDR3 bases are TGTGCCAGCAGCGCCTCGGGGCAGGGGTTGTTCTTC. The V gene is TRBV9, the J gene TRBJ2-1, with a tentative D call TRBD1 (6 bases). The V gene lost 3 bases and the J gene lost 15 bases, with 16 bases spanning the gap. The CDR3 length is 12 residues. Germline V gives CDR1 SGDLS, CDR2 YYNGEE.

The chain couples TRBV6-5 to TRBJ2-1; TRBD1 matches at 10 bases. This CDR3 region has 15 residues. Germline loops: CDR1 MNHEY, CDR2 SVGAGI. After removal of 5 bases from V and 7 bases from J, the junction contained 8 bases not matched to a gene. The CDR3 nucleotides are TGTGCCAGCAGTCTAGCCGGGACAGGGGTTAATGAGCAGTTCTTC. Protein sequence: CASSLAGTGVNEQFF.

The genes are TRBV28 and TRBJ1-2, with a weak D call TRBD1 (6 bases). This CDR3 is built from 15 residues. Germline CDR1 is MDHEN and CDR2 is SYDVKM. Trimming stripped 7 bases from V and 1 base from J, with 16 bases between. The CDR3, as DNA: TGTGCCAGCAACGATCCAAAGGGGGTTAACTATGGCTACACCTTC. Translated, it gives CASNDPKGVNYGYTF.

The CDR3 coding sequence is TGTGCCAGCAGCGTACGATCAGGGGCGTTGGTCAATGAGCAGTTCTTC. Amino acid sequence: CASSVRSGALVNEQFF. The chain recombines TRBV5-6 with TRBJ2-1; perhaps TRBD1 as D (6 bases). Looked up from germline, CDR1 is SGHDT and CDR2 is YYEEEE. This CDR3 is 16 amino acids long. The V end was cut by 4 bases, the J end by 6 bases, with 20 bases between.

CDR3 coding DNA: TGTGCCTGGAGTGTGGGCCTAGCGGGAATCAATGAGCAGTTCTTC. This codes for CAWSVGLAGINEQFF. The V call is TRBV30, the J call TRBJ2-1, with 9 bases aligning to TRBD2. Germline V gives CDR1 GTSNPN, CDR2 SVGIG (reference sequence). The trim removed 0 bases at V and 6 bases at J, leaving 6 bases unmatched. This CDR3 contains 15 residues.

This clone came up a few times. This chain joins TRBV30 and TRBJ2-1, with D uncertain. This CDR3 has 12 residues. The germline V gene has CDR1 GTSNPN and CDR2 SVGIG (reference sequence). CDR3: CAVALAYNEQFF. As DNA, the CDR3 is TGTGCGGTAGCCCTGGCCTACAATGAGCAGTTCTTC.

The chain is built from TRBV28 and TRBJ1-2; a possible D gene is TRBD1 (5 bases). This CDR3 region has 13 residues. Germline CDR1 and CDR2: MDHEN and SYDVKM. Between the trimmed V and J ends, which lost 9 bases and 1 base, there was a span of 12 bases. The CDR3 loop is CASFSGINYGYTF. The DNA for the CDR3 is TGTGCCAGTTTTTCAGGGATTAACTATGGCTACACCTTC.

J is TRBJ1-4 and V is TRBV19; D is unclear. Germline values: CDR1 LNHDA, CDR2 SQIVND (reference sequence). Deletions cut 1 base from V and 10 bases from J, with 13 bases between. The CDR3 runs to 14 residues. As DNA, the CDR3 is TGTGCCAGTAGTATAGCCCCCCGTGAGGGAAAACTGTTTTTT. This gives the protein CASSIAPREGKLFF.

J is TRBJ1-5 and V is TRBV27, with D possibly being TRBD1 (5 bases). The V and J ends lost 2 bases and 9 bases respectively, with 14 bases between them. The CDR3 consists of 14 residues. Germline assignment: CDR1 MNHEY and CDR2 SMNVEV (reference sequence). CDR3 sequence reads: CASSLQGRVRPQHF. The CDR3, as DNA: TGTGCCAGCAGTTTACAGGGCAGGGTTAGGCCCCAGCATTTT.

This clone has only a few counts. This chain links TRBV30 with TRBJ1-4; the D is unclear. This CDR3 region has 13 residues. Germline V CDR1 and CDR2: GTSNPN, SVGIG (reference sequence). The ends were cut back, 2 bases at V and 8 bases at J, with 12 bases in the middle. This chain's CDR3 is CAWSRDGNEKLFF. For the CDR3, the DNA is TGTGCCTGGAGTCGGGATGGCAACGAAAAACTGTTTTTT.